Reported below is one T cell receptor (beta chain). The study drew participants aged roughly 18 to 95 years from approximately 25 US areas. The data stem from a study of blood T cell repertoires in COVID-19. Background on the study: The United States, Italy and Spain supplied acute and convalescent COVID-19 samples. T cells, B-cell-depleted T cells, or PBMCs supplied cDNA or gDNA.

The assay was immunoSEQ multiplex PCR, and TCRdb's table has in-frame clones only and misses some. The sample lists approximately 320,000 clones; around 90% were seen once. This clonotype originated in a woman in her late teens or twenties who had recovered from COVID-19. Sequencing was performed on PBMCs or T cells enriched from blood (not recorded which).

The DNA for the CDR3 is TGTGCCAGCAGTTACGTGGCGGGAGATATAGATACGCAGTATTTT. It yields the protein CASSYVAGDIDTQYF. V is TRBV6-2 or TRBV6-3 and J is TRBJ2-3, with 7 bases identical to TRBD2. With V trimmed by 2 bases and J by 5 bases, 7 bases remained unmatched. The CDR3 consists of 15 residues. Germline V lookup: CDR1 MNHEY, CDR2 SVGEGT.